This TCR beta chain was identified in a study of blood T cell repertoires in COVID-19. Study-wide context: Italy, Spain and the United States were the sources of the convalescent and acute COVID-19 samples.

This CDR3 has 15 amino acids. V lost 3 bases, J lost 10 bases, and 9 bases stayed unmatched. Germline CDR1 and CDR2: KGHSH and LQKENI. Everyone who took part was roughly 18 to 89 years old, and they came from some 23 US areas. Participants in the exposed group had met a COVID-19 case in the 2 weeks before joining the study. Under the authors' procedure: It was from reference gene primer amplification that nucleated cell counts were estimated. Sequencing used immunoSEQ multiplex PCR; TCRdb keeps in-frame clones, though not all of them. Clone size and the V and J calls come from that table; the DNA yielded D and trimming. The table lists roughly 190,000 clones, less than 90% of them singletons.

The clonotype originates from a woman in her thirties who had been exposed to COVID-19. The chain uses TRBV18 and TRBJ1-6, with 7 bases that match TRBD1. The specimen sequenced was PBMCs or T cells enriched from blood (not recorded which). The DNA of the CDR3 is TGTGCCAGCTCACCGACAGGGAAAACGGGGTCACCCCTCCACTTT. Its translation is CASSPTGKTGSPLHF.